Sequencing of this T cell receptor beta chain was carried out in a study of robustness of blood B and T cell sequencing (dated by TCRdb to about 2018). For the study in its entirety: The study aimed to determine how much peripheral blood is needed to reliably characterize an individual's TCRbeta and IgG repertoires. TCRbeta and IgG repertoires were quantified in each of the approximately ten independently drawn blood samples. For technical replicates, two replicate TCRbeta cDNA libraries were prepared from one shared RNA pool that came from a single 10 ml draw.

CDR1 and CDR2, per the germline V gene, are SGHRS and YFSETQ. The germline V and J ends show losses of 2 bases and 0 bases respectively, and no gene match explains 1 base of the junction. The CDR3 measures 15 amino acids from cysteine to phenylalanine. Only the CDR3 portion is preserved as DNA: 45 bases, with reading frame beginning at the first base. mRNA, which captures expressed receptors, was used instead of genomic DNA for quantification of TCRbeta repertoires. Without any cell sorting, leukocytes from the buffy coat were collected into Trizol, and RNA was extracted using the Direct-zol RNA MiniPrep Plus kit. To separate plasma, buffy coat and red blood cells, the EDTA blood tubes were centrifuged right away at 4 degrees C. A remark on this clonotype: Its antigen is currently not known. Nothing much larger sits one base from this clone, and base qualities are not available.

General findings and caveats noted by the study authors: The TCRbeta rarefaction curves did not fully level off, which suggests either under-sequencing or many low-abundance clonotypes. The 1,000 most abundant TCRbeta clonotypes from the pooled draws were found in every single 10 ml sample. Overlap of rare TCRbeta clonotypes did not improve with pooling tubes, implying much larger blood volumes would be needed to capture them. Because EDTA tubes had to be fractionated immediately, the use of EDTA tubes in multi-site collections was limited. Between the technical replicate libraries, over 85% of the top 10,000 TCRbeta clonotypes in one library were also present in the other library. Combining 3 or 4 tubes (roughly 27-40 ml blood) brought coverage of the top 10,000 TCRbeta clonotypes close to saturation. Evidence of cross-contamination, likely caused by batch processing, was seen in one pair of TCRbeta libraries, and the UMI-sequence pairs shared between the two libraries were removed.

Library construction relied on PCR. The sequencer was an Illumina MiSeq. cDNA was made using SMARTScribe reverse transcriptase and a 5' template-switch oligo that added a universal priming site. A 12-nucleotide random unique molecular identifier (UMI) was carried by the template-switch oligo, and each cDNA molecule was tagged with this UMI. During reverse transcription, chain-specific reverse primers targeted TCRbeta transcripts. Residual template-switch adapters were removed by uracil DNA glycosylase treatment, and cDNA was purified using a Qiagen MinElute kit. The first PCR used KAPA HiFi HotStart ReadyMix for roughly 23 cycles, split across four 50 ul reactions with step-out primers. Before any further amplification, the products of the first-round PCR were gel-purified. Illumina Nextera adapters were added in a second approximately 8-cycle PCR, after which libraries were purified and pooled. A 50-nucleotide 5' read captured the UMI barcode for each TCRbeta molecule. Per the authors' processing: Reads were grouped by UMI into consensus reads using the MIGEC toolkit. Forward and reverse consensus reads were merged with PEAR to produce final reads. Identical UMI-sequence pairs shared across libraries were treated as cross-sample contamination and removed by a custom decontamination script. V(D)J assignment and CDR3 extraction were performed with MIGMAP, a wrapper around IgBLAST. A TCR clonotype was defined by an identical V gene, J gene and CDR3 amino acid sequence; no sequencing was done for CDR1 and CDR2. The public reads were reprocessed in TCRdb via fastp at Q25 and MiXCR, keeping in-frame beta chains. Under each unique CDR3 protein, matching rows form one entry showing the most common genes and DNA. What appears here as the V and J calls and clone size reflects TCRdb's work, not the paper's. The sample yields more than 3,500 distinct CDR3 sequences; roughly half were counted once. Of the sample, roughly 25% is held by the ten largest clones.

The sequenced material came from peripheral blood. The sequence derives from a human donor in good health. The rearranged chain carries TRBV5-1 and TRBJ2-3; 9 central bases correspond to TRBD2. The CDR3 protein sequence reads: CASSFLAGSTDTQYF. The DNA sequence is given as TGCGCCAGCAGCTTCCTAGCGGGAAGCACAGATACGCAGTATTTT.